These T cell receptor beta chains were read from a single sample in a study of blood T cell repertoires in COVID-19. Assay: immunoSEQ multiplex PCR; the TCRdb copy retains only in-frame clones and omits some. The top ten clones hold roughly 0.53% of a sample with under 200,000 clones, more than 85% of them seen once. The sequenced sample was peripheral blood. These receptors were taken from a man in his 60s with COVID-19, enrolled during active disease. Both conserved end residues are part of each CDR3. The D gene is left open where the match is weak.

J gene | D gene | V gene | CDR3 protein | CDR3 DNA
TRBJ1-4 | . | TRBV2 | CASSEEGGAGSNEKLFF | TGTGCCAGCAGTGAAGAGGGGGGGGCGGGTTCTAATGAAAAACTGTTTTTT
TRBJ1-2 | . | TRBV18 | CASSPLGRDLNYGYTF | TGTGCCAGCTCACCCCTGGGCCGGGATCTCAACTATGGCTACACCTTC
TRBJ1-3 | TRBD1 | TRBV6-1 | CASSERQGASGNTIYF | TGTGCCAGCAGTGAACGCCAGGGGGCTTCCGGAAACACCATATATTTT
TRBJ1-5 | . | TRBV19 | CASSAPREGSSNQPQHF | TGTGCCAGTAGCGCACCTAGGGAGGGTTCGAGCAATCAGCCCCAGCATTTT
TRBJ1-5 | . | TRBV6-6 | CASSPSLGGSNQPQHF | TGTGCCAGCAGTCCCTCCTTGGGGGGATCCAATCAGCCCCAGCATTTT
TRBJ1-5 | . | TRBV7-2 | CASSLRGLNQPQHF | TGTGCCAGCAGCTTAAGGGGCCTAAATCAGCCCCAGCATTTT
TRBJ1-5 | . | TRBV19 | CASSTSGLGQPQHF | TGTGCCAGTAGTACTTCAGGGTTAGGTCAGCCCCAGCATTTT
TRBJ2-1 | . | TRBV2 | CASRPGAPRNNEQFF | TGTGCCAGCAGACCTGGGGCCCCGAGGAATAATGAGCAGTTCTTC
TRBJ1-1 | . | TRBV11-3 | CASSQQGMNTEAFF | TGTGCCAGCAGCCAACAGGGAATGAACACTGAAGCTTTCTTT
TRBJ1-1 | . | TRBV19 | CASPPRGLIENTEAFF | TGTGCCAGCCCCCCTAGGGGCCTAATCGAAAACACTGAAGCTTTCTTT
TRBJ1-1 | . | TRBV28 | CASSLGQLNTEAFF | TGTGCCAGCAGTTTAGGGCAGCTGAACACTGAAGCTTTCTTT